Below, 28 T cell receptor beta chains from the same sample are listed, as sequenced in a study of T cell changes during pregnancy in multiple sclerosis. The method was immunoSEQ multiplex PCR; TCRdb's version includes in-frame clones alone and lacks a portion of them. Among roughly 100,000 clones listed, 91% were seen once. Sample: peripheral blood, taken in the second trimester of pregnancy. These receptors were taken from a female donor with multiple sclerosis, enrolled in a pregnancy study.

The V call is TRBV4-2, the J call TRBJ2-1, with 10 bases aligning to TRBD2. The germline V gene has CDR1 LGHNA and CDR2 YNFKEQ. The CDR3 contains 17 residues. V shed 3 bases and J 6 bases; nucleotides not matched to a gene: 11. The DNA for the CDR3 is TGTGCCAGCAGCCAGACCTCTATAGCGGGAGGTTCCAATGAGCAGTTCTTC. Its protein product is CASSQTSIAGGSNEQFF.

The rearrangement links TRBV7-2 to TRBJ2-3; D may be TRBD2 (6 bases). Trimming left V 5 bases short and J 2 bases short, with 11 bases between. The length of the CDR3 is 14 residues. Germline CDR1 SGHTA, CDR2 FQGNSA. CDR3 in DNA: TGTGCCAGCAGCCTTGGAGGGTTCACAGATACGCAGTATTTT. Encoded protein: CASSLGGFTDTQYF.

V gene TRBV28 combines with J gene TRBJ2-3, with 10 bases fitting TRBD2. V trimming: 5 bases; J trimming: 9 bases; junction bases outside the gene matches: 17. The germline CDR1 and CDR2 sequences are MDHEN and SYDVKM. The CDR3 sequence is 17 residues long. CDR3 in DNA: TGTGCCAGCAGTCCCAAGGCGAGCGGGAGGGTGAAAAAGACGCAGTATTTT. Residues: CASSPKASGRVKKTQYF.

In DNA, the CDR3 is TGTGCCAGCAGCGTAGGTCTAGCCGGGTCCCTTTCCTACGAGCAGTACTTC. It translates to CASSVGLAGSLSYEQYF. The V gene is TRBV9, the J gene TRBJ2-7, with a possible D match to TRBD2 (5 bases). Germline-derived CDR1 and CDR2 are SGDLS and YYNGEE. V gave up 0 bases and J gave up 1 base, with 17 bases separating them. The CDR3 covers 17 residues.

The chain recombines TRBV6-4 with TRBJ2-7, with 9 bases fitting TRBD2. CDR1 and CDR2 from the germline V gene are MRHNA and SNTAGT. The CDR3 has 21 amino acids. V lost 2 bases, J lost 3 bases, and 23 bases stayed unmatched. The CDR3 region has the DNA TGTGCCAGCAGTGACGTCCCCCCCACGGGACTAGCACAAACGGGGAACTACGAGCAGTACTTC. The encoded protein is CASSDVPPTGLAQTGNYEQYF.

The J gene is TRBJ1-1, the V gene TRBV16; maybe TRBD1 (6 bases). Looked up from germline, CDR1 is KGHSY and CDR2 is FQNENV. Trimming stripped 6 bases from V and 0 bases from J, with 17 bases between. The CDR3 has 16 residues. The CDR3 DNA follows: TGTGCCAGCAGACCCAGCAGGGGTGCCATGAACACTGAAGCTTTCTTT. It is translated as CASRPSRGAMNTEAFF.

The DNA of the CDR3 is TGCGCCAGCAGCTTGGGGGACACCCTAAGATCCACTGAAGCTTTCTTT. This codes for CASSLGDTLRSTEAFF. The V call is TRBV5-1, the J call TRBJ1-1; possible D gene TRBD1, 6 bases. The CDR3 contains 16 residues. Trimming pared 0 bases from V and 4 bases from J, leaving 16 bases between. The germline V gene encodes CDR1 SGHRS and CDR2 YFSETQ.

The chain employs TRBV2 and TRBJ2-5; weak D call: TRBD1 (6 bases). CDR1 and CDR2 (germline): SNHLY, FYNNEI. V was clipped by 6 bases and J by 3 bases, with 14 bases between them. This CDR3 is built from 14 residues. The CDR3 region is CASRSLRGKETQYF. The DNA of the CDR3 is TGTGCCAGCAGGTCCCTCAGGGGCAAAGAGACCCAGTACTTC.

The chain recombines TRBV27 with TRBJ2-1, with TRBD1 matching 9 bases. J gave up 9 bases and V 5 bases, and 14 bases lay outside the gene matches. Germline-derived CDR1 and CDR2 are MNHEY and SMNVEV (reference sequence). The CDR3 extends over 16 amino acids. The chain's CDR3 is CASSPLDRGAWGEQFF. CDR3 nucleotides: TGTGCCAGCAGTCCTCTCGACAGGGGGGCCTGGGGTGAGCAGTTCTTC.

V usage is TRBV20-1 and J usage is TRBJ2-5; D is ambiguous. V gave up 6 bases and J gave up 5 bases, with 7 bases separating them. Germline V gene lookup returns CDR1 DFQATT and CDR2 SNEGSKA (reference sequence). This CDR3 region has 10 residues. The CDR3 is CSAIHETQYF. The CDR3 DNA reads TGCAGTGCAATACATGAGACCCAGTACTTC.

The chain employs TRBV4-1 and TRBJ1-1; TRBD1 might be the D (5 bases). The V gene lost 9 bases and the J gene lost 1 base, with 9 bases spanning the gap. There are 12 residues in the CDR3. Germline V gene lookup returns CDR1 MGHRA and CDR2 YSYEKL. CDR3 DNA: TGCGCCAGTACAGGACCGAACACTGAAGCTTTCTTT. Amino acid sequence: CASTGPNTEAFF.

V gene TRBV6-5 combines with J gene TRBJ2-3; 9 nucleotides match TRBD2. This CDR3 contains 16 residues. V was pared by 3 bases and J by 2 bases, with 6 bases of the junction left unmatched. CDR1 MNHEY and CDR2 SVGAGI come from the germline V gene. CDR3 DNA: TGTGCCAGCAGTTATGGCGGGAGGGATTTCACAGATACGCAGTATTTT. As protein: CASSYGGRDFTDTQYF.

V is TRBV2 and J is TRBJ1-1, with 7 bases identical to TRBD1. This CDR3 is built from 14 residues. V was clipped by 10 bases and J by 4 bases; unmatched bases: 12. Germline CDR1 SNHLY, CDR2 FYNNEI. The CDR3 coding sequence is TGTGCCATAAATACCCGGGACAGTAGCACTGAAGCTTTCTTT. This sequence encodes CAINTRDSSTEAFF.

The chain is built from TRBV7-2 and TRBJ1-5; unclear D gene. The CDR3 extends over 13 amino acids. Trimming removed 2 bases at V and 4 bases at J, with 6 bases between. Germline V gives CDR1 SGHTA, CDR2 FQGNSA. This CDR3 reads CASSLSLNQPQHF. CDR3 DNA: TGTGCCAGCAGCTTATCGTTGAATCAGCCCCAGCATTTT.

The chain combines TRBV5-1 with TRBJ2-6; D not resolved. The germline CDR1 and CDR2 sequences are SGHRS and YFSETQ. This CDR3 comprises 13 residues. Between the trimmed V and J ends, which lost 6 bases and 2 bases, there was a span of 6 bases. This CDR3 reads CASTRAGANVLTF. The CDR3, as DNA: TGCGCCAGCACCCGGGCTGGGGCCAACGTCCTGACTTTC.

CDR3 DNA: TGTGCCAGCAGCTTGCGGGAGGGCCCCGCCATTCAGTACTTC. Translated, it gives CASSLREGPAIQYF. V usage is TRBV7-2 and J usage is TRBJ2-4, with TRBD2 matching over 9 bases. The germline gives CDR1 SGHTA, CDR2 FQGNSA. The CDR3 has 14 amino acids. After removal of 3 bases from V and 9 bases from J, the junction contained 6 bases not matched to a gene. Full variable domain (remainder filled in from reference TRBV7-2 and TRBJ2-4): GAGVSQSPSNKVTEKGKDVELRCDPISGHTALYWYRQSLGQGLEFLIYFQGNSAPDKSGLPSDRFSAERTGGSVSTLTIQRTQQEDSAVYLCASSLREGPAIQYFGAGTRLSVL.

This rearrangement joins TRBV28 to TRBJ1-5; the D gene is possibly TRBD1 (6 bases). V lost 6 bases and J lost 8, with 17 bases in between. The CDR3 is 14 amino acids. Germline CDR1 MDHEN, CDR2 SYDVKM. The CDR3 coding sequence is TGTGCCAGCAGACGACCCGACAGGTCCAAGCCCCAGCATTTT. It yields the protein CASRRPDRSKPQHF.

The chain combines TRBV2 with TRBJ2-7, with 12 bases lining up with TRBD2. Germline V gives CDR1 SNHLY, CDR2 FYNNEI. J lost 1 base, V lost 8 bases, and 6 bases had no gene match. There are 15 residues in the CDR3. CDR3 residues: CASLTGTSGSYEQYF. CDR3 DNA: TGTGCCAGCCTTACGGGGACTAGCGGGTCCTACGAGCAGTACTTC. Filled out from reference TRBV2 and TRBJ2-7, the complete variable domain reads EPEVTQTPSHQVTQMGQEVILRCVPISNHLYFYWYRQILGQKVEFLVSFYNNEISEKSEIFDDQFSVERPDGSNFTLKIRSTKLEDSAMYFCASLTGTSGSYEQYFGPGTRLTVT.

This clone was recorded many times. The chain joins TRBV19 to TRBJ2-3; D perhaps matches TRBD2 (6 bases). Per germline, CDR1 LNHDA and CDR2 SQIVND (reference sequence). This CDR3 spans 14 amino acids. V gave up 9 bases and J gave up 3 bases, with 16 bases separating them. Here the CDR3 reads CASSGFGGTDTQYF. The CDR3 DNA follows: TGTGCCAGCTCTGGCTTCGGGGGAACAGATACGCAGTATTTT.

This chain connects TRBV4-1 to TRBJ2-2; D remains unclear. V lost 0 bases to trimming and J lost 7 bases, with 9 bases between them. There are 14 residues in the CDR3. Looked up from germline, CDR1 is MGHRA and CDR2 is YSYEKL. DNA of the CDR3: TGCGCCAGCAGCCAAGAGGGCCAAGGCGGGGAGCTGTTTTTT. Translating it yields CASSQEGQGGELFF.

V gene TRBV28 combines with J gene TRBJ2-1; D is unresolved. Germline loops: CDR1 MDHEN, CDR2 SYDVKM. The CDR3 has 15 amino acids. V was clipped by 6 bases and J by 0 bases, with 12 bases between them. Written as DNA, the CDR3 is TGTGCCAGCAGCTCCTTACCGAGCTCCTACAATGAGCAGTTCTTC. As protein: CASSSLPSSYNEQFF. The entire variable domain, with the rest obtained from reference TRBV28 and TRBJ2-1, is as follows: DVKVTQSSRYLVKRTGEKVFLECVQDMDHENMFWYRQDPGLGLRLIYFSYDVKMKEKGDIPEGYSVSREKKERFSLILESASTNQTSMYLCASSSLPSSYNEQFFGPGTRLTVL.

The chain has TRBV6-7 and TRBJ2-3, with 8 bases aligning to TRBD2. TRBV6-7 is an open reading frame, and its role is uncertain. Trimming removed 6 bases from V and 3 bases from J; junction bases left unmatched: 5. The CDR3 has 14 amino acids. CDR3 DNA: TGTGCCAGCAGGACGAGCGGGAGTACAGATACGCAGTATTTT. Encoded protein: CASRTSGSTDTQYF.

This clone was detected once. The rearrangement links TRBV9 to TRBJ1-2; TRBD1 agrees at 8 bases. Germline-derived CDR1 and CDR2 are SGDLS and YYNGEE. Germline trimming cut 0 bases from V and 4 bases from J; bases unmatched to any gene: 5. The CDR3 consists of 15 residues. CDR3 residues: CASSVGTGTLYGYTF. CDR3 nucleotide sequence: TGTGCCAGCAGCGTAGGGACAGGGACCCTCTATGGCTACACCTTC.

This chain connects TRBV28 to TRBJ1-1; D perhaps matches TRBD1 (6 bases). CDR1 is MDHEN, CDR2 SYDVKM, per germline. The CDR3 totals 12 residues. Between the trimmed V and J ends, which lost 6 bases and 7 bases, there was a span of 12 bases. The CDR3 reads CASRIQGDEAFF. The DNA of the CDR3 is TGTGCCAGCAGAATACAGGGCGATGAAGCTTTCTTT. Complete variable domain (other parts from reference TRBV28 and TRBJ1-1): DVKVTQSSRYLVKRTGEKVFLECVQDMDHENMFWYRQDPGLGLRLIYFSYDVKMKEKGDIPEGYSVSREKKERFSLILESASTNQTSMYLCASRIQGDEAFFGQGTRLTVV.

The gene calls are TRBV5-1 and TRBJ1-2, with 7 bases fitting TRBD1. J was trimmed by 6 bases and V by 0 bases; bases with no gene match: 8. Germline-derived CDR1 and CDR2 are SGHRS and YFSETQ. This CDR3 has 15 residues. CDR3 loop: CASSLGRQGLNGYTF. CDR3 nucleotides: TGCGCCAGCAGCTTGGGTAGACAGGGTCTCAATGGCTACACCTTC.

The chain couples TRBV6-1 to TRBJ2-7; TRBD1 matches 7 bases. Per germline, CDR1 MNHNS and CDR2 SASEGT. After removal of 4 bases from V and 0 bases from J, the junction contained 6 bases not matched to a gene. This CDR3 spans 15 amino acids. The CDR3 reads CASSGDRDNSYEQYF. The DNA for the CDR3 is TGTGCCAGCAGTGGGGACAGAGATAACTCCTACGAGCAGTACTTC.

This sequence joins TRBV4-1 and TRBJ2-5; D is unclear. CDR3 length: 15 amino acids. Trimming took 1 base from V and 0 from J, leaving 9 bases between them. The V gene's germline CDR1 is MGHRA and CDR2 YSYEKL. DNA of the CDR3: TGCGCCAGCAGCCAAGTGGAGACGTACCAAGAGACCCAGTACTTC. This sequence encodes CASSQVETYQETQYF.

V and J are TRBV2 and TRBJ1-2, with D tentatively TRBD1 (6 bases). This CDR3 is 15 amino acids long. Trimming left V 5 bases short and J 4 bases short, with 17 bases between. In germline, CDR1 is SNHLY, CDR2 FYNNEI. As DNA, the CDR3 is TGTGCCAGCAGTCCTTCCGACAGGTCTCTCTATGGCTACACCTTC. Amino acids: CASSPSDRSLYGYTF.